Below are 7 T cell receptor beta chains sequenced from a single sample in a study of blood T cell repertoires in COVID-19. The assay was immunoSEQ multiplex PCR, and TCRdb's table has in-frame clones only and misses some. The data show 280,000 or so clones, 85% seen once. Sequenced material: peripheral blood. The source of these receptors is a human donor in a cohort sampled during active COVID-19.

Concerning this clone: The limits of the CDR3 on the DNA are not certain, so only TCRdb's listed CDR3 is given. This chain uses TRBV4-1 with TRBJ2-1; TRBD2, as called in the table, went unchecked against the DNA. The germline V gene encodes CDR1 MGHRA and CDR2 YSYEKL. The CDR3 is 22 residues long, ends included. The CDR3 loop is CASSQGRERLWEWGAAYNEQFF.

This chain links TRBV19 with TRBJ2-2; maybe TRBD2 (6 bases). This CDR3 has 16 amino acids. Trimming cost V 3 bases and J 4 bases, with 15 bases left between them. Germline values: CDR1 LNHDA, CDR2 SQIVND (reference sequence). The CDR3 protein is CASSISAGRFTGELFF. CDR3 DNA: TGTGCCAGTAGTATTAGTGCGGGACGGTTCACCGGGGAGCTGTTTTTT.

The V and J genes are TRBV28 and TRBJ2-6; D is ambiguous. Germline-derived CDR1 and CDR2 are MDHEN and SYDVKM. The CDR3 totals 17 residues. Trimming cost V 4 bases and J 0 bases, with 13 bases left between them. The CDR3 DNA reads as TGTGCCAGCAGTTCCCCCCAGAGGCCCTCTGGGGCCAACGTCCTGACTTTC. Translation gives CASSSPQRPSGANVLTF.

The chain joins TRBV6-1 to TRBJ2-1, with 7 nucleotides matching TRBD2. Germline loops: CDR1 MNHNS, CDR2 SASEGT. Trimming cost V 2 bases and J 15 bases; bases outside gene matches: 7. CDR3 length: 12 amino acids. CDR3 nucleotide sequence: TGTGCCAGCAGTGAATCTGGCGGGAGTTTGTTCTTC. This codes for CASSESGGSLFF.

The chain recombines TRBV2 with TRBJ1-4; a possible D gene is TRBD1 (5 bases). CDR3 length: 15 residues. V shed 8 bases and J shed 0 bases, with 13 bases lying between them. The germline gives CDR1 SNHLY, CDR2 FYNNEI. Written as DNA, the CDR3 is TGTGCCAGCGGGGGGACCCTTGCAACTAATGAAAAACTGTTTTTT. This encodes CASGGTLATNEKLFF.

This clone came up a few times. The V gene is TRBV12-3 or TRBV12-4, the J gene TRBJ1-1, with D unclear. The CDR3 runs 13 residues. Trimming stripped 3 bases from V and 4 bases from J, with 9 bases between. CDR3 in amino acids: CASSFTEGTEAFF. The CDR3 DNA follows: TGTGCCAGCAGTTTCACAGAGGGCACTGAAGCTTTCTTT.

This chain uses TRBV6-2 or TRBV6-3 with TRBJ2-5; TRBD2 might be the D (5 bases). Germline CDR1 MNHEY, CDR2 SVGEGT. CDR3 size: 20 residues. Trimming shortened V by 2 bases and J by 5 bases, and 30 bases separated the two germline ends. In DNA, the CDR3 is TGTGCCAGCAGTTACACACGAATTCTCCGGGATGTGAAAGTCAGGGAGACCCAGTACTTC. Translating it yields CASSYTRILRDVKVRETQYF.